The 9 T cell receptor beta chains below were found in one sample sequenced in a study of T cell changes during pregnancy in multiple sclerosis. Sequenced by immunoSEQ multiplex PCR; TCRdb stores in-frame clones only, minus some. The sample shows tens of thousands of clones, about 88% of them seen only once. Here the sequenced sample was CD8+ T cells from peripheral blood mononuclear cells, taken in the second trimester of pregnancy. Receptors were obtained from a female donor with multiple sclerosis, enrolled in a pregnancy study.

The CDR3 sequence: CASSPIVPGEGEKLFF. The CDR3, as DNA: TGTGCCAGCAGTCCCATCGTTCCAGGGGAGGGTGAAAAACTGTTTTTT. This chain connects TRBV27 to TRBJ1-4; D possibly corresponds to TRBD1 (6 bases). V lost 5 bases and J lost 7, with 20 bases in between. The CDR3 covers 16 residues. From germline, CDR1 is MNHEY and CDR2 SMNVEV (reference sequence).

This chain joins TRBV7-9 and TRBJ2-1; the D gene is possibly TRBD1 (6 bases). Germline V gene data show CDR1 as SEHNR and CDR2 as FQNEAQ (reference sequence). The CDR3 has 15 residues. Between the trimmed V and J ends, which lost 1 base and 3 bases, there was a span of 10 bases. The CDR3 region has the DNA TGTGCCAGCAGCTTAGAAGGCAGGGGCTACAATGAGCAGTTCTTC. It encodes CASSLEGRGYNEQFF.

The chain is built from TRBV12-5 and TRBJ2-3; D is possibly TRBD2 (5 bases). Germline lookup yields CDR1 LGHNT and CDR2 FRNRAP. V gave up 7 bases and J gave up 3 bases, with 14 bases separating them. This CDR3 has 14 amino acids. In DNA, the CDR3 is TGTGCTAGTGCTACCTTACTAGTTACAGATACGCAGTATTTT. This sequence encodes CASATLLVTDTQYF.

CDR3 sequence: CARRGLAGVSSTDTQYF. The CDR3 DNA follows: TGTGCCAGACGGGGACTAGCGGGAGTATCCAGCACAGATACGCAGTATTTT. J is TRBJ2-3 and V is TRBV2, with 14 bases fitting TRBD2. The CDR3 contains 17 residues. CDR1 SNHLY and CDR2 FYNNEI come from the germline V gene. V dropped 9 bases and J dropped 0; count of bases not matched to a gene: 8.

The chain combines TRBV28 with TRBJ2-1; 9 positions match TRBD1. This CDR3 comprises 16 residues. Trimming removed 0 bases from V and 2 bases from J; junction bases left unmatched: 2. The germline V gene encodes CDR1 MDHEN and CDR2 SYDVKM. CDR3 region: CASSLWGQGPYNEQFF. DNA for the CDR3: TGTGCCAGCAGTTTATGGGGACAGGGACCCTACAATGAGCAGTTCTTC.

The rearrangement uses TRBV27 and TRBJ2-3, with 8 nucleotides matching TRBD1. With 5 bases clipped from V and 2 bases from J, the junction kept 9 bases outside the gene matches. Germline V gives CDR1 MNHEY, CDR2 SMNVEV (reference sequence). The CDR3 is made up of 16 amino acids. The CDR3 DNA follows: TGTGCCAGCAGTGGGAACAGGGGGTACCCCACAGATACGCAGTATTTT. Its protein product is CASSGNRGYPTDTQYF.

CDR3 protein: CASSEAEDSPQETQYF. The CDR3 DNA reads as TGTGCCAGCAGTGAAGCAGAGGACAGCCCCCAAGAGACCCAGTACTTC. The chain recombines TRBV2 with TRBJ2-5; the D gene is possibly TRBD1 (6 bases). Germline assignment: CDR1 SNHLY and CDR2 FYNNEI. V was pared by 0 bases and J by 1 base, with 12 bases between. This CDR3 region has 16 residues. The full variable domain, in which reference TRBV2 and TRBJ2-5 provide the parts outside the CDR3, is EPEVTQTPSHQVTQMGQEVILRCVPISNHLYFYWYRQILGQKVEFLVSFYNNEISEKSEIFDDQFSVERPDGSNFTLKIRSTKLEDSAMYFCASSEAEDSPQETQYFGPGTRLLVL.

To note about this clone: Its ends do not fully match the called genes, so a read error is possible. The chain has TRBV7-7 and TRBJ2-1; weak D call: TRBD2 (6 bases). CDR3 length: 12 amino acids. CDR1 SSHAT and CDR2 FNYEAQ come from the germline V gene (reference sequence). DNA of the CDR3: TGTGCTAGCAGCGGGTCTAGTGGTGAGCAGTTCTTC. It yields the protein CASSGSSGEQFF.

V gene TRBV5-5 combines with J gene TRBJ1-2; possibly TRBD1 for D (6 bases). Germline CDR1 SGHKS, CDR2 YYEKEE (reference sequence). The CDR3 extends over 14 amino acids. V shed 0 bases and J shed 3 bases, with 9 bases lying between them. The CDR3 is CASSLGAGDYGYTF. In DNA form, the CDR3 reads TGTGCCAGCAGCTTGGGGGCAGGGGACTATGGCTACACCTTC.